A single sample gave rise to the 2 T cell receptor beta chains below, sequenced in a study of tumor and adjacent non-tumor tissue in lung cancer (dated by TCRdb to 2016 to 2019). Library method: multiplex PCR. The sequencer listed for this sample is Illumina HiSeq 2500. TCRbeta libraries were built by three rounds of nested PCR using primers (Table S4), following protocols modified from ARM-PCR. Using fastp at Q25 and MiXCR, TCRdb reprocessed the public reads and kept productive beta chains. Entries are consolidated by CDR3 protein sequence, retaining the most common genes and DNA. Recorded for this sample are 100,000 or so distinct CDR3 sequences; 65% of them occurred a single time. Roughly 19% of the sample is held by the ten biggest clonotypes. RNA was isolated from bulk, unsorted tissue, and RNA quality was assessed with a NanoDrop ND-1000 and an Agilent 2100. Normal lung samples were distant non-tumor tissue taken more than 3 cm from the tumor edge.

The sequenced material came from distant non-tumor lung tissue. Receptor source: a man aged 25 to 40 with non-small cell lung cancer.

As to this clonotype: This CDR3 fails to terminate in the conserved phenylalanine or tryptophan, so it likely reflects a read error. This sequence joins TRBV11-2 and TRBJ2-1; 9 bases line up with TRBD2. Germline V CDR1 and CDR2: SGHAT, FQNNGV. CDR3 length: 15 amino acids. The CDR3 spells CDSSLILAGIYEQFL. As DNA, the CDR3 is TGTGACAGCAGCTTAATCCTAGCGGGGATTTATGAGCAGTTCTTA.

This clonotype has a handful of counts. The chain joins TRBV11-3 to TRBJ2-7, with D perhaps matching TRBD1 (6 bases). V lost 1 base and J lost 4, with 11 bases in between. CDR3 length: 14 residues. Germline lookup yields CDR1 SGHNT and CDR2 YENEEA. The CDR3 DNA sequence: TGTGCCAGCAGCTTAGGGACAGTAGTTTACGAGCAGTACTTC. Its protein is CASSLGTVVYEQYF.